Detailed here is one T cell receptor (beta chain). The clone's antigen remains unknown. Base quality data are lacking; no much larger clone is found one base away. The data were taken from a study of Ad26.COV2.S vaccination and SARS-CoV-2 variants listed by TCRdb under 2021. In the study overall: Donors in the vaccine arm were drawn from COV1001, a multicentre, randomized, double-blind, placebo-controlled phase I-IIa trial testing Ad26.COV2.S in healthy adults. Dosing of Ad26.COV2.S was intramuscular, at either 5x10^10 or 1x10^11 viral particles, delivered as one shot or as two shots spaced 56 days apart. TCRbeta repertoire sequencing served as the tool for gauging how specific and how broad the SARS-CoV-2-reactive T cell receptors were following Ad26.COV2.S vaccination. The TCR-sequenced set comprised about 32 samples: some 19 Ad26.COV2.S vaccine recipients, 5 placebo recipients and 8 SARS-CoV-2 convalescent individuals. Participants in the trial were split at random into five groups of five each, receiving low-dose or high-dose Ad26.COV2.S once or twice, or else placebo on both occasions. Throughout the experiments and outcome assessment, investigators stayed blinded to trial group allocation. The study at large found these results: It was noted by the authors that total T cell responses may have been underestimated by the TCR breadth and depth analyses. Higher spike-specific TCR breadth was observed in Ad26.COV2.S recipients than in placebo recipients (P = 0.0014). Non-spike TCR breadth was comparable between vaccine and placebo recipients, consistent with the vaccine containing only spike. The study lacked the statistical power to compare responses across vaccine doses or regimens. Substantial breadth of spike-specific CD8+ and CD4+ T cell responses was reported after vaccination.

According to the study, the label for this sample's treatment or condition signals: some 20 received Ad26.COV2.S at low or high dose, single or two shots; a few received placebo; per-sample allocation not given. Repertoires of vaccine and placebo recipients were sequenced from samples taken on day 63 after the first injection. Between 29 July and 7 August 2020, Cohort 1b enrolled 25 adults aged 18-55 years at one site in Boston, USA. Ad26.COV2.S was a replication-incompetent adenovirus type 26 vector that expressed a prefusion-stabilized SARS-CoV-2 spike protein derived from the original Wuhan strain. The CDR3 sequence holds 13 residues, the cysteine and phenylalanine included. Only the CDR3 region is kept as DNA, spanning 39 bases read in frame from base 1. V and J lose 3 bases and 2 bases, and a span of 9 bases separates them. CDR1 and CDR2 are drawn from the germline V gene: SGDLS, YYNGEE. The immunoSEQ Assay was used to sequence TCRbeta CDR3 regions. After extraction, genomic DNA underwent amplification by bias-controlled multiplex PCR, followed by high-throughput sequencing. On the authors' methods: Collapsing and filtering of sequences were performed to quantify the absolute abundance of each unique TCRbeta CDR3 region. T cell fraction was estimated by normalizing TCRbeta template counts to usable DNA, with usable DNA measured through amplification of reference genes found in all nucleated cells. Repertoire TCRs were annotated as SARS-CoV-2-specific by exact matching of V gene, CDR3 amino acid sequence and J gene to a known reactive TCR set. The reference SARS-CoV-2 TCR set was obtained from MIRA and was filtered for enrichment in COVID-19-positive ImmuneCODE repertoires, whereby public or cross-reactive TCRs were removed. Using the MIRA antigens, annotated TCRs were further analysed by specific ORF or by position within an ORF. Depth was the summed frequency of annotated unique rearrangements, while breadth was defined as annotated unique rearrangements over total unique productive rearrangements. Two-sided Wilcoxon rank-sum tests were applied when comparing TCR breadth between groups. Sourced from immuneACCESS, this table was stored by TCRdb with only in-frame sequences that have V and J called. A share of the clones is absent; for the studies checked, an unresolved V gene accounts for under half, and the remainder has no known explanation. Clonal size and the V and J genes are those of that table, whereas D and trimming came from the DNA. Present in this sample are roughly 350,000 clones, roughly 91% of which were seen just once. The ten largest account for more than 3% of the sample.

In this chain, TRBV9 is recombined with TRBJ2-7; the D gene is unclear. This clonotype was sampled from a person between 18 and 65 years old who received the Ad26.COV2.S COVID-19 vaccine or a placebo. This specimen consisted of peripheral blood, obtained in a trial of Ad26.COV2.S vaccine versus placebo. The nucleotide sequence is given as TGTGCCAGCAGCGATGGGATAACCTACGAGCAGTACTTC. It translates to CASSDGITYEQYF.